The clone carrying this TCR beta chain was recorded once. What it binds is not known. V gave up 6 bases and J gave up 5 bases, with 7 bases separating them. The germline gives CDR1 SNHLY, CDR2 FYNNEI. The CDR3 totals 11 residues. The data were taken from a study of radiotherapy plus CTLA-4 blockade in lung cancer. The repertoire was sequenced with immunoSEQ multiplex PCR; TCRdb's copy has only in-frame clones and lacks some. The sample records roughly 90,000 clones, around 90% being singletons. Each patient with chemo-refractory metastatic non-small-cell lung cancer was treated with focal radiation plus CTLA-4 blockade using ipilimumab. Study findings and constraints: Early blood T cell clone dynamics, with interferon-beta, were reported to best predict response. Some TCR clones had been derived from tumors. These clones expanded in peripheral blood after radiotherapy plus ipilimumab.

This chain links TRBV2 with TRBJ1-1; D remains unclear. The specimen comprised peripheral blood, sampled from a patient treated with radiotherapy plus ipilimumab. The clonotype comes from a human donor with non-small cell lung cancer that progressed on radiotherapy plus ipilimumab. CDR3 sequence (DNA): TGTGCCAGCAGGGGCCTGACTGAAGCTTTCTTT. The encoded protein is CASRGLTEAFF.